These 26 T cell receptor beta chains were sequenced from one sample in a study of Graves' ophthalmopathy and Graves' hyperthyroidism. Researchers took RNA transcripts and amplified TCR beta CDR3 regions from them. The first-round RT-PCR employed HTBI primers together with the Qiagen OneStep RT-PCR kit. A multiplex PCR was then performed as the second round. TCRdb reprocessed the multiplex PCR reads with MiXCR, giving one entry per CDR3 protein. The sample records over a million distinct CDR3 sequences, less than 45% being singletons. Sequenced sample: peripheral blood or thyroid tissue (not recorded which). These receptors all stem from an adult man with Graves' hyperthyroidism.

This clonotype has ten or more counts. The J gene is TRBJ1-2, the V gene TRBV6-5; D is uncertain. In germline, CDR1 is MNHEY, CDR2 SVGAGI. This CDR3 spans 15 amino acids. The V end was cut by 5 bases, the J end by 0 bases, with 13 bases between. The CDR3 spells CASSPSHGTNYGYTF. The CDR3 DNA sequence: TGTGCCAGCAGTCCCTCACACGGTACTAACTATGGCTACACCTTC.

The CDR3 sequence is CASSFTTGANEKLFF. The CDR3 nucleotides read TGTGCCAGCAGTTTTACGACAGGGGCTAATGAAAAACTGTTTTTT. V usage is TRBV28 and J usage is TRBJ1-4, with TRBD1 matching over 8 bases. The CDR3 is 15 amino acids. V trimming: 3 bases; J trimming: 3 bases; junction bases outside the gene matches: 3. Germline CDR1 reads MDHEN; CDR2 reads SYDVKM.

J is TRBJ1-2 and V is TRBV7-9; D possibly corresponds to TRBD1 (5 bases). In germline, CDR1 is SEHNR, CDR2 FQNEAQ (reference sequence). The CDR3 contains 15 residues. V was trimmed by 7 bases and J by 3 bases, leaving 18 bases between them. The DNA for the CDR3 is TGTGCCAGCACCGACACCGGGACGACGGACTATGGCTACACCTTC. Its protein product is CASTDTGTTDYGYTF. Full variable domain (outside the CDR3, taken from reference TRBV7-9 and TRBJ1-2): DTGVSQNPRHKITKRGQNVTFRCDPISEHNRLYWYRQTLGQGPEFLTYFQNEAQLEKSRLLSDRFSAERPKGSFSTLEIQRTEQGDSAMYLCASTDTGTTDYGYTFGSGTRLTVV.

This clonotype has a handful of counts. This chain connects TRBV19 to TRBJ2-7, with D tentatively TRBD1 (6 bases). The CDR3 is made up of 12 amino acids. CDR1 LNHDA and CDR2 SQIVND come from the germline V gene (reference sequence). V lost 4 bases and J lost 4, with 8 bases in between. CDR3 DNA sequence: TGTGCCAGTAGTACCAGGGGTTACGAGCAGTACTTC. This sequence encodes CASSTRGYEQYF.

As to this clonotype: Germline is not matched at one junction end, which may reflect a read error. The CDR3: CAGSHRGEAFF. Here the CDR3 DNA reads TGTGCCGGTAGCCACAGAGGTGAAGCTTTCTTT. The rearrangement links TRBV19 to TRBJ1-1, with D unresolved. In germline, CDR1 is LNHDA, CDR2 SQIVND (reference sequence). The CDR3 sequence is 11 residues long.

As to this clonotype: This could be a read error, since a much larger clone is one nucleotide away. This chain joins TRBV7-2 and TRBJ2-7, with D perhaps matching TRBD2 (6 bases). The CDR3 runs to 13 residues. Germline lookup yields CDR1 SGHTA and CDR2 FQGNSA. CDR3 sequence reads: CASSLGEEDERYF. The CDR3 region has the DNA TGTGCCAGCAGCTTAGGGGAGGAGGACGAGCGGTACTTC.

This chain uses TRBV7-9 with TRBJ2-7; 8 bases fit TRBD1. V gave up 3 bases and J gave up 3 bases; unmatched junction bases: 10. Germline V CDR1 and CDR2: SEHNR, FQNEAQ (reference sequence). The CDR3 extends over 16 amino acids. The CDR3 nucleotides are TGTGCCAGCAGCTTTTTCACCGGGACAGGCAGCTACGAGCAGTACTTC. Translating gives CASSFFTGTGSYEQYF.

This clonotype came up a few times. CDR3 nucleotide sequence: TGTGCCATCAGTGAGGGACAGGGGTACCAAGAGACCCAGTACTTC. It encodes CAISEGQGYQETQYF. The rearrangement uses TRBV10-3 and TRBJ2-5; TRBD1 aligns across 9 bases. Germline V lookup: CDR1 ENHRY, CDR2 SYGVKD. This CDR3 region has 15 residues. Germline trimming cut 2 bases from V and 0 bases from J; bases unmatched to any gene: 1.

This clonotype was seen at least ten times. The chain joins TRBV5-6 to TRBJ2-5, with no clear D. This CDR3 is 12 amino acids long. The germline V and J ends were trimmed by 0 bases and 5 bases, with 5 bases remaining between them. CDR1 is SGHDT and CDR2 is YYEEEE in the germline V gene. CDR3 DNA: TGTGCCAGCAGCTTGGCAATTGAGACCCAGTACTTC. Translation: CASSLAIETQYF.

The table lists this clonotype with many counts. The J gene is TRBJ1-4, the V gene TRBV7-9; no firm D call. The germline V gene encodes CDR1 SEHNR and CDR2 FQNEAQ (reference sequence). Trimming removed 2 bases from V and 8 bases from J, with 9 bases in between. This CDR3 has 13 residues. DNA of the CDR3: TGTGCCAGCAGCTTATGGGATGAGGAAAAACTGTTTTTT. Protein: CASSLWDEEKLFF. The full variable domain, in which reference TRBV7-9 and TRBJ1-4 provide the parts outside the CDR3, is DTGVSQNPRHKITKRGQNVTFRCDPISEHNRLYWYRQTLGQGPEFLTYFQNEAQLEKSRLLSDRFSAERPKGSFSTLEIQRTEQGDSAMYLCASSLWDEEKLFFGSGTQLSVL.

The CDR3 is CAWSTLQSTGELFF. As DNA, the CDR3 is TGTGCCTGGAGTACTCTTCAGAGCACCGGGGAGCTGTTTTTT. J is TRBJ2-2 and V is TRBV7-2; D gene uncertain. V lost 11 bases to trimming and J lost 4 bases, with 17 bases between them. The CDR3 extends over 14 amino acids. Germline V gene lookup returns CDR1 SGHTA and CDR2 FQGNSA.

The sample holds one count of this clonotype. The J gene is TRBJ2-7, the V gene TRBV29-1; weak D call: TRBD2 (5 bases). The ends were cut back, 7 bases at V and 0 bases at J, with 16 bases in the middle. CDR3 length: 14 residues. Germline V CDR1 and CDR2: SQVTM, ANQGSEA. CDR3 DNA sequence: TGCAGCGCCTCAAGGACTGAACGCTCCTACGAGCAGTACTTC. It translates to CSASRTERSYEQYF.

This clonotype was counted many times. This CDR3 is CASSAAGAGVYEQYF. CDR3 bases: TGTGCCAGCAGCGCCGCCGGGGCGGGGGTCTACGAGCAGTACTTC. The chain uses TRBV7-2 and TRBJ2-7; 7 nucleotides agree with TRBD2. Per germline, CDR1 SGHTA and CDR2 FQGNSA. V trimming: 5 bases; J trimming: 3 bases; junction bases outside the gene matches: 10. This CDR3 is built from 15 residues. The full variable domain, in which reference TRBV7-2 and TRBJ2-7 provide the parts outside the CDR3, is GAGVSQSPSNKVTEKGKDVELRCDPISGHTALYWYRQSLGQGLEFLIYFQGNSAPDKSGLPSDRFSAERTGGSVSTLTIQRTQQEDSAVYLCASSAAGAGVYEQYFGPGTRLTVT.

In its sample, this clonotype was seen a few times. The CDR3 here is CSSKTYEQYF. The CDR3 nucleotides are TGCAGTTCGAAGACCTACGAGCAGTACTTC. The V call is TRBV29-1, the J call TRBJ2-7; no clear D gene. The V gene's germline CDR1 is SQVTM and CDR2 ANQGSEA. The CDR3 contains 10 residues.

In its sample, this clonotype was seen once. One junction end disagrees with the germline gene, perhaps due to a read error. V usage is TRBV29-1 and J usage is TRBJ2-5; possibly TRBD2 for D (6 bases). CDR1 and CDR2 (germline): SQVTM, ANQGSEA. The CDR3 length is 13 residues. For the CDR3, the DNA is TGCAGCGTTGATCGCGGGGTGGGGGAGACCCAATCCTTC. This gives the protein CSVDRGVGETQSF.

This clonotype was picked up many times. Here the CDR3 reads CASRPGTGAWGTEAFF. CDR3 DNA: TGTGCCAGCAGACCCGGGACAGGGGCCTGGGGCACTGAAGCTTTCTTT. The rearrangement links TRBV7-9 to TRBJ1-1, with 10 bases that match TRBD1. The CDR3 is made up of 16 amino acids. The junction had 11 bases not matched to a gene; V was cut back by 6 bases and J by 4 bases. The V gene's germline CDR1 is SEHNR and CDR2 FQNEAQ (reference sequence).

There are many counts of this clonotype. Here the CDR3 reads CASSLQPGMNTEAFF. CDR3 coding DNA: TGTGCCAGCAGCTTACAGCCGGGAATGAACACTGAAGCTTTCTTT. V gene TRBV7-2 combines with J gene TRBJ1-1; D not certain. Per germline, CDR1 SGHTA and CDR2 FQGNSA. The CDR3 is 15 amino acids. Trimming left V 2 bases short and J 0 bases short, with 10 bases between.

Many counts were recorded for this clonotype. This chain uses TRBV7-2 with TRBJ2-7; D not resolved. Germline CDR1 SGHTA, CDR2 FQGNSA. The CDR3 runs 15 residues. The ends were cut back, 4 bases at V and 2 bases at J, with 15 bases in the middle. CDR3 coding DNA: TGTGCCAGCAGCTCCATCCCCGGGCTACCCTACGAGCAGTACTTC. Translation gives CASSSIPGLPYEQYF.

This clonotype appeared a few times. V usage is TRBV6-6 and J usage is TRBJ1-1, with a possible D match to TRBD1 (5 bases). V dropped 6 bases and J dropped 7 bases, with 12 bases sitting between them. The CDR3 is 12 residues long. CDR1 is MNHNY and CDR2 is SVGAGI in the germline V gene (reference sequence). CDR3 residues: CASSTGGIEAFF. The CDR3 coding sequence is TGTGCCAGCAGCACGGGGGGTATTGAAGCTTTCTTT.

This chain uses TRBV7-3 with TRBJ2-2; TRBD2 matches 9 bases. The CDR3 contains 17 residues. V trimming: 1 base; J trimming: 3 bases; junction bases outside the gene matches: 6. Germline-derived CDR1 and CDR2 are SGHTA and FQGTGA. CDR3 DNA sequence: TGTGCCAGCAGCTTAAGTGGGGTAGCGGGAGACACCGGGGAGCTGTTTTTT. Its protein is CASSLSGVAGDTGELFF.

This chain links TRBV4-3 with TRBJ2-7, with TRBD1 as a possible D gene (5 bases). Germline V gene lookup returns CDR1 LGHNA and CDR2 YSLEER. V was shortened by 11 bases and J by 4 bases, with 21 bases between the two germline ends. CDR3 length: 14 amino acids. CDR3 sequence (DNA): TGCGCCCCTTTCGGGCAGGGAATACGGTACGAGCAGTACTTC. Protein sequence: CAPFGQGIRYEQYF.

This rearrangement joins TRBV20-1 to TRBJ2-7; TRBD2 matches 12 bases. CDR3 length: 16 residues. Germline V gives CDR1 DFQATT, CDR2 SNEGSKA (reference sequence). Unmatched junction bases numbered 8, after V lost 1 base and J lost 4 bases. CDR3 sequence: CSARGLAGGPGYEQYF. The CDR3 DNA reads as TGCAGTGCTAGAGGGCTAGCGGGAGGGCCAGGGTACGAGCAGTACTTC.

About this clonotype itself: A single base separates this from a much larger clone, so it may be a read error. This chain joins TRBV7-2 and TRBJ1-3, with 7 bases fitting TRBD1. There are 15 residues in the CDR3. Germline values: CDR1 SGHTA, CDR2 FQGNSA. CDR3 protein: CASSSTGTSGTTIYF. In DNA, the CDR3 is TGTGCCAGCAGCTCGACAGGGACGTCTGGAACCACCATATATTTT.

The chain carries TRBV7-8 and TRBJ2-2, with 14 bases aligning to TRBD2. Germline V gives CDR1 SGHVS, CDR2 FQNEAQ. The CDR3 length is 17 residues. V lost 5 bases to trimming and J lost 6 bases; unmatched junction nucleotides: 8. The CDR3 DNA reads TGTGCCAGCAGCCCGGGACTAGCGGGAGTTGGGGCCGGGGAGCTGTTTTTT. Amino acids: CASSPGLAGVGAGELFF.

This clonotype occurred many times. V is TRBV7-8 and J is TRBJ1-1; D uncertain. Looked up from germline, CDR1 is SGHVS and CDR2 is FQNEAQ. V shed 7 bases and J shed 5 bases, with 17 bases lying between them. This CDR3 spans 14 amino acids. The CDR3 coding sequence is TGTGCCAGCATCCTAGGGAGCGGGTGGACTGAAGCTTTCTTT. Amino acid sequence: CASILGSGWTEAFF. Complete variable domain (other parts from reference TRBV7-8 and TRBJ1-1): GAGVSQSPRYKVAKRGQDVALRCDPISGHVSLFWYQQALGQGPEFLTYFQNEAQLDKSGLPSDRFFAERPEGSVSTLKIQRTQQEDSAVYLCASILGSGWTEAFFGQGTRLTVV.

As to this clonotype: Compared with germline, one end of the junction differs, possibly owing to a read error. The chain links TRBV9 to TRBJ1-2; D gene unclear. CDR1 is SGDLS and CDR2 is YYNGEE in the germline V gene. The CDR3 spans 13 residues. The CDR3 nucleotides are TGTGCCGGCAGCCAAGTACAGAACTATGGCTACACCTTC. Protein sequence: CAGSQVQNYGYTF.